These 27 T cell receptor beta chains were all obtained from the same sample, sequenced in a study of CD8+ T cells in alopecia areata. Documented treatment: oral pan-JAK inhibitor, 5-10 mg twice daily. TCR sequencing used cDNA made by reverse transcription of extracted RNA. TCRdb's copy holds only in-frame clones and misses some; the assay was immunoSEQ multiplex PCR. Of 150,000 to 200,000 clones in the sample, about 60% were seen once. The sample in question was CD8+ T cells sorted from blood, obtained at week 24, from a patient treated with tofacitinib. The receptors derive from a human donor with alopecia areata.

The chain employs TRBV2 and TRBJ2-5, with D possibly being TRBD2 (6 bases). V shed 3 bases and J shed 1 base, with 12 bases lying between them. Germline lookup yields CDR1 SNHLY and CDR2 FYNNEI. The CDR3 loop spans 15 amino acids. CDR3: CASSDERGSQETQYF. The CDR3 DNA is TGTGCCAGCAGTGATGAACGGGGGAGCCAAGAGACCCAGTACTTC. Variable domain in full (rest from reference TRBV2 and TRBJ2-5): EPEVTQTPSHQVTQMGQEVILRCVPISNHLYFYWYRQILGQKVEFLVSFYNNEISEKSEIFDDQFSVERPDGSNFTLKIRSTKLEDSAMYFCASSDERGSQETQYFGPGTRLLVL.

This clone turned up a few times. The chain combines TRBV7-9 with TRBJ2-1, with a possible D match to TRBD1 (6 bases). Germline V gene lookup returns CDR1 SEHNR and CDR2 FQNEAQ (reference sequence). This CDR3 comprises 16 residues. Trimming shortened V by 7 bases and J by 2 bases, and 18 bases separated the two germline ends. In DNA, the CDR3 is TGTGCCAGCATCCCCGCCGGCAGGGGCCCCTACAATGAGCAGTTCTTC. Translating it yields CASIPAGRGPYNEQFF.

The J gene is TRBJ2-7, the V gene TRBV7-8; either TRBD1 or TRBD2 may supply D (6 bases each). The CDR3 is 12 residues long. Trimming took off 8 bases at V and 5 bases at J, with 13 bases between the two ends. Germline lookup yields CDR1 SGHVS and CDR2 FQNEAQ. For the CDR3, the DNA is TGTGCCAGCGGAGGGGGATTCAACGAGCAGTACTTC. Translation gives CASGGGFNEQYF. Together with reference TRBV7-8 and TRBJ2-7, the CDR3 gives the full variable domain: GAGVSQSPRYKVAKRGQDVALRCDPISGHVSLFWYQQALGQGPEFLTYFQNEAQLDKSGLPSDRFFAERPEGSVSTLKIQRTQQEDSAVYLCASGGGFNEQYFGPGTRLTVT.

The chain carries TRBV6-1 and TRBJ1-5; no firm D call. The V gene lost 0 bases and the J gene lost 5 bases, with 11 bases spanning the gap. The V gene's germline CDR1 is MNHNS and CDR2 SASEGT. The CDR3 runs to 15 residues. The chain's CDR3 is CASSEAHFRDQPQHF. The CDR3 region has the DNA TGTGCCAGCAGTGAAGCGCATTTTAGGGATCAGCCCCAGCATTTT.

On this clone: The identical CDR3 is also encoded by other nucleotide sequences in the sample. The CDR3: CASSGGNGYTF. The CDR3 DNA is TGTGCCAGCAGTGGGGGGAACGGCTACACCTTC. The chain has TRBV6-1 and TRBJ1-2; TRBD1 is a possible D gene (5 bases). The V gene lost 4 bases and the J gene lost 8 bases, with 8 bases spanning the gap. The CDR3 runs 11 residues. Germline-derived CDR1 and CDR2 are MNHNS and SASEGT.

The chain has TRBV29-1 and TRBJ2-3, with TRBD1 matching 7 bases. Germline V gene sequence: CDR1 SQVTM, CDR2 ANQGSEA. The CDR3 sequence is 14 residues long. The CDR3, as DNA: TGCAGTGCTGAACAGGGGTTCGGCACAGATACGCAGTATTTT. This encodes CSAEQGFGTDTQYF.

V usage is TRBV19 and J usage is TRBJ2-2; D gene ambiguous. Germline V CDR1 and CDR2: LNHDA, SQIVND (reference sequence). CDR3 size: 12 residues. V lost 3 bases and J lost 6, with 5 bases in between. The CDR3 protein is CASSILPGELFF. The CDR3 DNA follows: TGTGCCAGTAGTATCCTCCCCGGGGAGCTGTTTTTT. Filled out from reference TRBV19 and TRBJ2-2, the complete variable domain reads DGGITQSPKYLFRKEGQNVTLSCEQNLNHDAMYWYRQDPGQGLRLIYYSQIVNDFQKGDIAEGYSVSREKKESFPLTVTSAQKNPTAFYLCASSILPGELFFGEGSRLTVL.

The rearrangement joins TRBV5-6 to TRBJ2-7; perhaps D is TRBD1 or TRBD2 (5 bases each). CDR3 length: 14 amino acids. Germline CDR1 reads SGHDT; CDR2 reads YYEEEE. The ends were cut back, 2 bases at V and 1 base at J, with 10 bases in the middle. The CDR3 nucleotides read TGTGCCAGCAGCTTCGGGACGGAGTCCTACGAGCAGTACTTC. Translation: CASSFGTESYEQYF.

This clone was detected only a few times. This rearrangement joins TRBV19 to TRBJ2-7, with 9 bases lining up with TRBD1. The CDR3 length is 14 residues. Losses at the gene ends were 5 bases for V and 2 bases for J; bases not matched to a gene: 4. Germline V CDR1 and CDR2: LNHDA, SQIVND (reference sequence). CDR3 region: CASSVGQGPYEQYF. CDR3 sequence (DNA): TGTGCCAGTAGTGTGGGACAGGGTCCCTACGAGCAGTACTTC.

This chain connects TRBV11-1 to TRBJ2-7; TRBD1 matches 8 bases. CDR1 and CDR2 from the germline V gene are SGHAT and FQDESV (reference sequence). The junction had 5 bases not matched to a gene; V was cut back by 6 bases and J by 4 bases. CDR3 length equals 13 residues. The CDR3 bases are TGTGCCAGCAGATCAGGACAGGGATACGAGCAGTACTTC. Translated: CASRSGQGYEQYF. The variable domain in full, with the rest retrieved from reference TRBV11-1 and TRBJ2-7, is EAEVAQSPRYKITEKSQAVAFWCDPISGHATLYWYRQILGQGPELLVQFQDESVVDDSQLPKDRFSAERLKGVDSTLKIQPAELGDSAMYLCASRSGQGYEQYFGPGTRLTVT.

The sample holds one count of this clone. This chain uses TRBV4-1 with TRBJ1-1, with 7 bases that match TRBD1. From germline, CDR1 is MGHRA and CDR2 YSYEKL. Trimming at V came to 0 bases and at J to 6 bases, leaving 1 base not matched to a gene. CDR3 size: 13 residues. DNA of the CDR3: TGCGCCAGCAGCCAAGACAGGGGGTCTGAAGCTTTCTTT. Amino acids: CASSQDRGSEAFF.

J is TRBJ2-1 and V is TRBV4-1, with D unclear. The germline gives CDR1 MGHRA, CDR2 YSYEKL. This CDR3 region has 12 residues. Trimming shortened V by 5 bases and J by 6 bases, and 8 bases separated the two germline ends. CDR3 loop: CASSSTLNEQFF. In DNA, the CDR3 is TGCGCCAGCAGCTCGACTCTCAATGAGCAGTTCTTC.

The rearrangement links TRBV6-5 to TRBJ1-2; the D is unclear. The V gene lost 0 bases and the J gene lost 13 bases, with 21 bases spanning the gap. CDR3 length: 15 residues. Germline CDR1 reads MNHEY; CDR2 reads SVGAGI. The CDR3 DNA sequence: TGTGCCAGCAGTTACTCGATCTTTTTGACACAGAACCTCACCTTC. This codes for CASSYSIFLTQNLTF.

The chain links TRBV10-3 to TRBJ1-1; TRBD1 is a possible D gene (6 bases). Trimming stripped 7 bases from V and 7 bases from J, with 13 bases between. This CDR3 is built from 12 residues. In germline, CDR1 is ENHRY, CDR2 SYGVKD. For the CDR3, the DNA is TGTGCCATCACAGGGGCGACGGGTGAAGCTTTCTTT. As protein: CAITGATGEAFF.

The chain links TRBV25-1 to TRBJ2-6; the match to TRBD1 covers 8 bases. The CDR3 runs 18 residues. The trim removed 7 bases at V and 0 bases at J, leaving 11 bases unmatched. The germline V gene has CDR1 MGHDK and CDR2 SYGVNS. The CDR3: CASKGQGTFHSGANVLTF. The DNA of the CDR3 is TGTGCCAGCAAAGGACAGGGAACTTTCCACTCTGGGGCCAACGTCCTGACTTTC.

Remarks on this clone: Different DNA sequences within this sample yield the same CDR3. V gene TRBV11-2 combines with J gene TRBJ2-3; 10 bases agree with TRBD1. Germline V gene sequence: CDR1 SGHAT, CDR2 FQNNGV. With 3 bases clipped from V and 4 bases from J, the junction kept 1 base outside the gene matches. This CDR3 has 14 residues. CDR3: CASSFGQGADTQYF. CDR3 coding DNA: TGTGCCAGCAGCTTTGGACAGGGGGCAGATACGCAGTATTTT.

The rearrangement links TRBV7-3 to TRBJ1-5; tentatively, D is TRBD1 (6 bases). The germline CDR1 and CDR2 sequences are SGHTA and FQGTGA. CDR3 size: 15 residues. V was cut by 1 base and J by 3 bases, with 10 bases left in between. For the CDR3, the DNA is TGTGCCAGCAGCTTAAACAGGGATTCCAATCAGCCCCAGCATTTT. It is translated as CASSLNRDSNQPQHF.

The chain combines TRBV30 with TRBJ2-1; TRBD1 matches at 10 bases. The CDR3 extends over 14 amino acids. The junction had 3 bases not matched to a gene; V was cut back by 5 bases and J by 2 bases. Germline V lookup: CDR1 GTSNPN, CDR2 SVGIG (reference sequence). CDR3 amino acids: CAWAGTGAYNEQFF. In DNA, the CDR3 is TGTGCCTGGGCCGGGACAGGGGCCTACAATGAGCAGTTCTTC. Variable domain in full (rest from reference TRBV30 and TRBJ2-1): SQTIHQWPATLVQPVGSPLSLECTVEGTSNPNLYWYRQAAGRGLQLLFYSVGIGQISSEVPQNLSASRPQDRQFILSSKKLLLSDSGFYLCAWAGTGAYNEQFFGPGTRLTVL.

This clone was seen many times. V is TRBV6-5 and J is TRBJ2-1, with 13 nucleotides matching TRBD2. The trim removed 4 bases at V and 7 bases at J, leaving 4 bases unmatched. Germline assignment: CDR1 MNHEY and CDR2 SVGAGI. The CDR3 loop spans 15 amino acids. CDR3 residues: CASSFGTSGVNEQFF. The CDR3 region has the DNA TGTGCCAGCAGTTTCGGGACTAGCGGGGTAAATGAGCAGTTCTTC.

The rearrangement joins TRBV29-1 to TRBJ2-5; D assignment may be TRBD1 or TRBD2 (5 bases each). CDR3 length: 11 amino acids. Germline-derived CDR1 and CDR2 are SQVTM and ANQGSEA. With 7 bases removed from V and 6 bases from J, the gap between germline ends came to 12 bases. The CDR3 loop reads CSAVGAKTQYF. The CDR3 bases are TGCAGCGCTGTCGGGGCGAAGACCCAGTACTTC.

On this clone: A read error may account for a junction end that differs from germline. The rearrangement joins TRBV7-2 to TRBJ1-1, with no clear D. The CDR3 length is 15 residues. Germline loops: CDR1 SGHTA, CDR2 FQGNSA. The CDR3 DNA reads TGCGCCAGCAGCCCTCTAGACTTGTGGAACACTGAAGCTTTCTTT. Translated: CASSPLDLWNTEAFF.

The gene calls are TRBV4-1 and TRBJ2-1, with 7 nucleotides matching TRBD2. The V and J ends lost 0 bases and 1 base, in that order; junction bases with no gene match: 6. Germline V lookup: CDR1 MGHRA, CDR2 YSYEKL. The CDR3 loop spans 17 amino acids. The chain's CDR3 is CASSQERGEGSYNEQFF. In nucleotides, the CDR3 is TGCGCCAGCAGCCAAGAAAGAGGGGAGGGATCCTACAATGAGCAGTTCTTC.

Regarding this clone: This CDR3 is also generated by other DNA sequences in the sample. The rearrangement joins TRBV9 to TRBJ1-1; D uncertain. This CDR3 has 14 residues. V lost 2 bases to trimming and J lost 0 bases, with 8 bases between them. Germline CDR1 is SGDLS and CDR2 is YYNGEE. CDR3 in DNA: TGTGCCAGCAGCGTCGAGGGAGTGAACACTGAAGCTTTCTTT. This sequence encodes CASSVEGVNTEAFF.

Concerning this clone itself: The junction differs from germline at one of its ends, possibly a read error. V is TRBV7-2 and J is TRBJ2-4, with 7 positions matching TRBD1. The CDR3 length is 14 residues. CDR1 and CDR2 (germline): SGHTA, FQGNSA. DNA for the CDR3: TGTGCCAGCAGCCTGACAGGGTGGATAAACTTTCAGTACTTC. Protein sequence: CASSLTGWINFQYF.

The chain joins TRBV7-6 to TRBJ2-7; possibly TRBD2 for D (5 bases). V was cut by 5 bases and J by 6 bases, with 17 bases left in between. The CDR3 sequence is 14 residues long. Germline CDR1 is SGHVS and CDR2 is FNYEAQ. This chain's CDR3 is CASSPASAGLEQYF. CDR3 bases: TGTGCCAGCAGCCCCGCCTCGGCGGGTCTCGAGCAGTACTTC.

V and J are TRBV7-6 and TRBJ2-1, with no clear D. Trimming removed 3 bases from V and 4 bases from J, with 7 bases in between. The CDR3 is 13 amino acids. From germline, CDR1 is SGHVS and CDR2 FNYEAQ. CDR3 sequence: CASSFGQYNEQFF. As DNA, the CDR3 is TGTGCCAGCAGCTTCGGGCAGTACAATGAGCAGTTCTTC.

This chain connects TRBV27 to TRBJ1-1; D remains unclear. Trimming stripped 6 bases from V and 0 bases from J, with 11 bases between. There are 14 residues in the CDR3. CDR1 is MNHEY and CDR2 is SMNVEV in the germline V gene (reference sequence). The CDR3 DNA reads TGTGCCAGCAGCCCTCCGGGTCTGAACACTGAAGCTTTCTTT. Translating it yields CASSPPGLNTEAFF.